The TCR beta chain described here comes from a study of T cell changes during pregnancy in multiple sclerosis (dated by TCRdb to between 2018 and 2021). About the full investigation: In women with multiple sclerosis, the researchers looked at how the T cell repertoire shifted as pregnancy progressed.

On this clone: Its antigen specificity is not known. Nothing much larger sits one base from this clone, and base qualities are not available.

The V end loses 6 bases and the J end loses 0 bases, and a stretch of 9 bases separates them. For CDR1 and CDR2, the germline V gene lists SQVTM and ANQGSEA. The CDR3 covers 14 residues, taking in both the cysteine and the phenylalanine. Just CDR3 DNA is preserved here, 42 bases in frame from base 1. Library preparation used the immunoSEQ multiplex PCR assay. Drawn from immuneACCESS, this table holds only the in-frame rearrangements with V and J called that TCRdb kept. Clones are partly lost; checked studies trace under half to an unresolved V gene and leave the rest unexplained. This sample lists about 68,000 clones; 92% were detected once. Jointly, the top ten make up 1.2% to 1.5% of the sample.

The receptor's source is a female donor in good health, enrolled as a control in a pregnancy study. The sequence links TRBV29-1 to TRBJ2-6; TRBD1 might be the D gene, on 6 matching bases. The material sequenced was peripheral blood, taken in the second trimester of pregnancy. The DNA sequence is as follows: TGCAGCGTGGACAGCAGCTCTGGGGCCAACGTCCTGACTTTC. Its translation reads: CSVDSSSGANVLTF.